The clone carrying this T cell receptor beta chain turned up a few times. Antigen unknown. The ends were cut back, 6 bases at V and 5 bases at J, with 24 bases in the middle. Germline V lookup: CDR1 ENHRY, CDR2 SYGVKD. The CDR3 has 17 amino acids. The record originates from a study of T cell repertoires in cytomegalovirus infection. On the study more broadly: Public TCR beta signature analysis indicated the presence of both CMV infection and matching HLA type. General study results and limits: CMV-specific HLA-C-restricted TCR beta clonotypes dominated the ex vivo response. Accumulated public TCR beta family frequency recognized individuals carrying CMV together with the relevant HLA.

One entry per CDR3 protein, called by TCRdb with MiXCR from the reads. The profile shows almost 300,000 distinct CDR3 sequences, 9.6% of them singletons. The rearrangement uses TRBV10-3 and TRBJ2-3, with a possible D match to TRBD2 (6 bases). This clonotype originated in a human donor in good health (CMV status not recorded). Some clones in this sample may be carry-over from other donors' samples. The sample taken for sequencing was PBMCs. CDR3 nucleotides: TGTGCCATCAGCGGATCCACCGGGGGACCGGAAGGAGATACGCAGTATTTT. This codes for CAISGSTGGPEGDTQYF.